The next 29 T cell receptor beta chains were all read from a single sample in a study. Tregs were sorted as CD4+CD25+CD127-/low cells. TCRdb passed the 5' RACE reads through MiXCR, listing each CDR3 protein once. The data hold some 10,000 distinct CDR3 sequences, with about 15% observed a single time. Sequenced: Tregs sorted from a lymph node. These receptors were obtained from a female donor with breast cancer.

Judged by abundance, this clonotype is medium-sized. The chain has TRBV18 and TRBJ2-3, with D tentatively TRBD2 (5 bases). The length of the CDR3 is 15 residues. CDR1 and CDR2 from the germline V gene are KGHSH and LQKENI. With 3 bases removed from V and 5 bases from J, the gap between germline ends came to 15 bases. For the CDR3, the DNA is TGTGCCAGCTCACCGTCGTACGGGAAAGGAGATACGCAGTATTTT. It translates to CASSPSYGKGDTQYF.

This clonotype was detected many times. The V gene is TRBV27, the J gene TRBJ2-1; TRBD2 matches 10 bases. The germline V gene has CDR1 MNHEY and CDR2 SMNVEV (reference sequence). J gave up 4 bases and V 6 bases, and 9 bases lay outside the gene matches. The CDR3 is 16 residues long. The CDR3 protein is CASRPQGLAPYNEQFF. The CDR3, as DNA: TGTGCCAGCAGACCCCAGGGACTAGCGCCGTACAATGAGCAGTTCTTC.

This clonotype has at least ten counts. This chain joins TRBV11-3 and TRBJ1-1, with 9 bases identical to TRBD1. Looked up from germline, CDR1 is SGHNT and CDR2 is YENEEA. The CDR3 consists of 12 residues. Trimming cost V 5 bases and J 11 bases; bases outside gene matches: 6. The CDR3 here is CASSPRDRAAFF. In DNA form, the CDR3 reads TGTGCCAGCAGCCCGAGGGACAGGGCGGCTTTCTTT.

This clonotype was detected ten times or more. CDR3 nucleotide sequence: TGTGCCAGTAGTATGGGCAGGGCCGACTATGGCTACACCTTC. Its translation is CASSMGRADYGYTF. The chain combines TRBV19 with TRBJ1-2; perhaps TRBD1 as D (5 bases). Per the germline V gene, CDR1 is LNHDA and CDR2 is SQIVND (reference sequence). V lost 3 bases to trimming and J lost 3 bases, with 11 bases between them. The CDR3 runs 14 residues.

Judged by abundance, this clonotype is medium-sized. The chain has TRBV9 and TRBJ1-1; no clear D gene. This CDR3 is 14 amino acids long. Trimming stripped 0 bases from V and 2 bases from J, with 8 bases between. The V gene's germline CDR1 is SGDLS and CDR2 YYNGEE. The CDR3: CASSVDRANTEAFF. CDR3 coding DNA: TGTGCCAGCAGCGTAGATCGGGCTAACACTGAAGCTTTCTTT.

This sequence joins TRBV5-1 and TRBJ1-1; a possible D gene is TRBD1 (6 bases). This CDR3 region has 15 residues. The germline gives CDR1 SGHRS, CDR2 YFSETQ. Trimming pared 0 bases from V and 1 base from J, leaving 10 bases between. CDR3 in DNA: TGCGCCAGCAGCTTGGTCGGGGGGCGGAACACTGAAGCTTTCTTT. Its translation: CASSLVGGRNTEAFF.

The chain recombines TRBV20-1 with TRBJ1-1; D possibly corresponds to TRBD1 (5 bases). Germline lookup yields CDR1 DFQATT and CDR2 SNEGSKA (reference sequence). V lost 3 bases to trimming and J lost 6 bases, with 11 bases between them. The CDR3 has 12 amino acids. CDR3 loop: CSARIPGAEAFF. The CDR3 bases are TGCAGTGCTAGGATACCGGGGGCTGAAGCTTTCTTT.

In its sample, this clonotype is medium-sized (0.01 to 0.1%). The V gene is TRBV20-1, the J gene TRBJ1-6; D remains unclear. Between the trimmed V and J ends, which lost 2 bases and 9 bases, there was a span of 8 bases. The germline CDR1 and CDR2 sequences are DFQATT and SNEGSKA (reference sequence). This CDR3 comprises 12 residues. The CDR3 DNA sequence: TGCAGTGCTAGATCCACATCTTCACCCCTCCACTTT. Amino acids: CSARSTSSPLHF.

This clonotype occurred a few times. J is TRBJ2-7 and V is TRBV6-1, with 7 bases matching TRBD1. Trimming at V came to 6 bases and at J to 3 bases, leaving 8 bases not matched to a gene. Per the germline V gene, CDR1 is MNHNS and CDR2 is SASEGT. The length of the CDR3 is 14 residues. The DNA of the CDR3 is TGTGCCAGCAGCGCGGACAGGAGAAACTACGAGCAGTACTTC. It specifies CASSADRRNYEQYF.

This sequence joins TRBV5-1 and TRBJ1-6; 7 bases agree with TRBD1. The CDR3 sequence is 15 residues long. V trimming: 4 bases; J trimming: 6 bases; junction bases outside the gene matches: 7. Germline V CDR1 and CDR2: SGHRS, YFSETQ. For the CDR3, the DNA is TGCGCCAGCAGCGGTACGGGACAGCCTAATTCACCCCTCCACTTT. This codes for CASSGTGQPNSPLHF.

This clonotype ranks as medium-sized. The genes are TRBV12-3 or TRBV12-4 and TRBJ2-7, with 14 nucleotides matching TRBD2. This CDR3 region has 16 residues. V lost 4 bases and J lost 6; bases outside the gene matches: 8. CDR3 protein: CASSSRLAGGPGEQYF. The CDR3 DNA follows: TGTGCCAGCAGTTCAAGACTAGCGGGAGGGCCGGGCGAGCAGTACTTC.

In this sample, this clonotype is medium-sized (0.01 to 0.1%). The rearrangement joins TRBV5-1 to TRBJ2-5, with D possibly matching TRBD1 (6 bases). The CDR3 is made up of 15 amino acids. Trimming took 4 bases from V and 3 from J, leaving 16 bases between them. Germline V CDR1 and CDR2: SGHRS, YFSETQ. The CDR3, as DNA: TGCGCCAGCAGCACCGATGGACAGCCCGAAGAGACCCAGTACTTC. Its protein is CASSTDGQPEETQYF. Drawing the rest from reference TRBV5-1 and TRBJ2-5, the complete variable domain is KAGVTQTPRYLIKTRGQQVTLSCSPISGHRSVSWYQQTPGQGLQFLFEYFSETQRNKGNFPGRFSGRQFSNSRSEMNVSTLELGDSALYLCASSTDGQPEETQYFGPGTRLLVL.

In its sample, this clonotype is medium-sized. This rearrangement joins TRBV10-3 to TRBJ2-7; no firm D call. This CDR3 is built from 14 residues. CDR1 is ENHRY, CDR2 SYGVKD, per germline. Trimming shortened V by 1 base and J by 2 bases, and 9 bases separated the two germline ends. The CDR3 DNA reads as TGTGCCATCAGTGAGTTGGGCGGAGCCTACGAGCAGTACTTC. The encoded protein is CAISELGGAYEQYF.

This clonotype came up a few times. V is TRBV7-2 and J is TRBJ2-7, with D maybe TRBD2 (5 bases). The length of the CDR3 is 15 residues. Trimming removed 5 bases at V and 3 bases at J, with 17 bases between. Germline V gene data show CDR1 as SGHTA and CDR2 as FQGNSA. This chain's CDR3 is CASSPRTGEGYEQYF. In DNA form, the CDR3 reads TGTGCCAGCAGCCCTCGCACCGGGGAAGGCTACGAGCAGTACTTC.

By sample fraction, this clonotype is medium-sized. The chain joins TRBV29-1 to TRBJ2-5; the D gene is possibly TRBD1 (6 bases). Germline V gene lookup returns CDR1 SQVTM and CDR2 ANQGSEA. Trimming removed 6 bases at V and 3 bases at J, with 17 bases between. This CDR3 has 14 residues. DNA of the CDR3: TGCAGCGTGTGGCCTGTACAGGGAGAAGAGACCCAGTACTTC. Its protein is CSVWPVQGEETQYF.

At least ten counts were recorded for this clonotype. V usage is TRBV3-1 and J usage is TRBJ2-7, with D perhaps TRBD2 (6 bases). The CDR3 is 15 amino acids. Germline V CDR1 and CDR2: LGHDT, YNNKEL (reference sequence). V dropped 5 bases and J dropped 1 base, with 15 bases sitting between them. This CDR3 is CASSKPGLHSYEQYF. The CDR3 bases are TGTGCCAGCAGCAAGCCGGGACTCCATTCCTACGAGCAGTACTTC.

This clonotype was detected ten times or more. The chain recombines TRBV7-8 with TRBJ2-1; TRBD2 matches 8 bases. Germline trimming cut 1 base from V and 3 bases from J; bases unmatched to any gene: 5. The CDR3 loop spans 16 amino acids. CDR1 and CDR2 from the germline V gene are SGHVS and FQNEAQ. The CDR3 bases are TGTGCCAGCAGCTTAGGAAGCGGGAGTGTCTACAATGAGCAGTTCTTC. Translating gives CASSLGSGSVYNEQFF.

This clonotype rates as medium-sized. The chain links TRBV6-6 to TRBJ2-7, with 9 positions matching TRBD1. The CDR3 spans 14 residues. V gave up 6 bases and J gave up 9 bases; unmatched junction bases: 12. Per the germline V gene, CDR1 is MNHNY and CDR2 is SVGAGI (reference sequence). The CDR3 reads CASSPGTGSKRQYF. CDR3 DNA: TGTGCCAGCAGCCCCGGGACAGGGTCCAAGAGGCAGTACTTC.

This clonotype counts as medium-sized (0.01 to 0.1%). The chain combines TRBV20-1 with TRBJ1-4; TRBD1 agrees at 9 bases. Per the germline V gene, CDR1 is DFQATT and CDR2 is SNEGSKA (reference sequence). V shed 4 bases, J shed 7 bases, and the junction held 4 bases outside the gene matches. CDR3 length equals 13 residues. In DNA form, the CDR3 reads TGCAGTGCTATAACAGGGGGCTCTGAAAAACTGTTTTTT. Amino acid sequence: CSAITGGSEKLFF.

Sample share makes this clonotype medium-sized. The chain couples TRBV5-1 to TRBJ2-1, with D tentatively TRBD1 (6 bases). Deletions cut 0 bases from V and 0 bases from J, with 13 bases between. Germline CDR1 SGHRS, CDR2 YFSETQ. The CDR3 is made up of 17 amino acids. The chain's CDR3 is CASSLATGLSSYNEQFF. The DNA for the CDR3 is TGCGCCAGCAGCTTGGCTACAGGGCTGAGCTCCTACAATGAGCAGTTCTTC.

This clonotype is medium-sized. The V gene is TRBV25-1, the J gene TRBJ2-3; the D is unclear. Trimming removed 3 bases at V and 0 bases at J, with 16 bases between. This CDR3 comprises 17 residues. The germline V gene has CDR1 MGHDK and CDR2 SYGVNS. The CDR3 is CASSDPRRGTSTDTQYF. The CDR3 DNA sequence: TGTGCCAGCAGTGACCCGCGTCGTGGCACTAGCACAGATACGCAGTATTTT.

This clonotype was counted many times. J is TRBJ2-2 and V is TRBV10-3; D is unclear. The ends were cut back, 0 bases at V and 3 bases at J, with 5 bases in the middle. The CDR3 spans 14 residues. CDR1 is ENHRY and CDR2 is SYGVKD in the germline V gene. DNA for the CDR3: TGTGCCATCAGTGAGTCCCAGTACACCGGGGAGCTGTTTTTT. Protein product: CAISESQYTGELFF.

By its share, this clonotype is medium-sized (0.01 to 0.1%). The chain recombines TRBV20-1 with TRBJ2-7; TRBD2 aligns across 15 bases. Looked up from germline, CDR1 is DFQATT and CDR2 is SNEGSKA (reference sequence). The CDR3 has 15 amino acids. The trim removed 5 bases at V and 5 bases at J, leaving 7 bases unmatched. The DNA for the CDR3 is TGCAGTGCTCTGGGACTAGCGGGAGGAAGGAACGAGCAGTACTTC. This encodes CSALGLAGGRNEQYF.

This clonotype ranks as medium-sized. The J gene is TRBJ2-5, the V gene TRBV7-9; no definite D call. The CDR3 is 13 residues long. Germline CDR1 reads SEHNR; CDR2 reads FQNEAQ (reference sequence). V was cut by 5 bases and J by 4 bases, with 11 bases left in between. The CDR3 DNA reads as TGTGCCAGCAGCGGGGTGTGGGGAGAGACCCAGTACTTC. Protein sequence: CASSGVWGETQYF.

This clonotype is medium-sized within its sample. The chain couples TRBV20-1 to TRBJ2-1; 12 bases are a match to TRBD2. From germline, CDR1 is DFQATT and CDR2 SNEGSKA (reference sequence). With 1 base clipped from V and 6 bases from J, the junction kept 7 bases outside the gene matches. The CDR3 covers 16 residues. The CDR3 nucleotides are TGCAGTGCTAGAGGCCTGACTAGCGGGAGCACCAATGAGCAGTTCTTC. Protein: CSARGLTSGSTNEQFF.

Sample share makes this clonotype medium-sized. The chain uses TRBV7-2 and TRBJ2-7; TRBD1 is a possible D gene (6 bases). V shed 5 bases and J shed 3 bases, with 11 bases lying between them. Germline CDR1 SGHTA, CDR2 FQGNSA. The length of the CDR3 is 13 residues. The CDR3 is CASSAARGYEQYF. The CDR3 nucleotides are TGTGCCAGCAGCGCCGCCAGGGGCTACGAGCAGTACTTC.

This clonotype was recorded many times. The V gene is TRBV12-3 or TRBV12-4, the J gene TRBJ2-7, with TRBD2 matching over 9 bases. CDR3 length: 15 amino acids. Losses at the gene ends were 5 bases for V and 3 bases for J; bases not matched to a gene: 8. The CDR3 spells CASSLRTSENYEQYF. CDR3 DNA: TGTGCCAGCAGTCTTAGGACTAGCGAGAACTACGAGCAGTACTTC.

This clonotype was observed once. This chain uses TRBV6-1 with TRBJ2-1; D uncertain. Trimming removed 0 bases from V and 2 bases from J, with 11 bases in between. CDR3 length: 16 residues. Germline-derived CDR1 and CDR2 are MNHNS and SASEGT. CDR3 sequence reads: CASSEAFQLPYNEQFF. CDR3 nucleotides: TGTGCCAGCAGTGAAGCCTTTCAGCTACCCTACAATGAGCAGTTCTTC.

This clonotype rates as medium-sized. The V and J genes are TRBV4-3 and TRBJ2-5; D remains unclear. Germline V gene sequence: CDR1 LGHNA, CDR2 YSLEER. The CDR3 covers 13 residues. Trimming removed 0 bases at V and 1 base at J, with 3 bases between. The CDR3 nucleotides read TGCGCCAGCAGCCAAGAACCCCAAGAGACCCAGTACTTC. This encodes CASSQEPQETQYF.